The present entry profiles one T cell receptor (beta chain) with its context. Its antigen is still unknown. The PCR was carried out with 60 Vbeta primers and 13 Jbeta primers. The data were produced by immunoSEQ multiplex PCR, yet TCRdb's version contains in-frame clones alone and is incomplete. The data show 180,000 or so clones, with roughly 87% seen just once and 1.5% held by the top ten. Per the germline V gene, CDR1 is MDHEN and CDR2 is SYDVKM. V gave up 7 bases and J gave up 6 bases; unmatched junction bases: 10. This CDR3 is built from 14 residues. This record belongs to a study of cytomegalovirus exposure and HLA in healthy donors. General study results and limits: TCR beta chain V- and J-gene trimming was linked, in a later analysis, to a missense variant in DCLRE1C. Prior analysis indicated that the majority of TCR beta V segments exhibited productivity approximately 90% or approximately 30% of the time.

Donors sampled were nominally healthy, though unrecorded immune exposures were likely. This chain joins TRBV28 and TRBJ1-2, with TRBD1 identical over 8 bases. Sample: PBMCs. This receptor was identified in a man aged 35 to 55 in good health and CMV-seronegative. CDR3 nucleotides: TGTGCCAGCACAGGGCAGGGGGCTGTGGATGGCTACACCTTC. Amino acid sequence: CASTGQGAVDGYTF.